Following are 7 T cell receptor beta chains from one sample sequenced in a study of glioma-infiltrating T cells after dendritic cell vaccination. The method was immunoSEQ multiplex PCR; TCRdb's version includes in-frame clones alone and lacks a portion of them. The data hold about 10,000 clones, with more than 75% observed a single time. Specified time point: after dendritic cell vaccination, including at tumor progression/relapse. This material consisted of blood, taken after dendritic cell vaccination. The receptor set was obtained from a human donor with glioblastoma.

The V and J genes are TRBV11-2 and TRBJ1-3; the D gene is possibly TRBD1 (6 bases). V lost 4 bases and J 1 base, leaving 11 bases between the germline ends. This CDR3 spans 15 amino acids. Germline loops: CDR1 SGHAT, CDR2 FQNNGV. The CDR3 DNA reads TGTGCCAGCAGCTGGCTAACAGGGTCTGGAAACACCATATATTTT. Translating gives CASSWLTGSGNTIYF.

In this sample, this clone turned up a few times. This chain connects TRBV14 to TRBJ2-1; D gene ambiguous. The germline V and J ends were trimmed by 4 bases and 7 bases, with 8 bases remaining between them. From germline, CDR1 is SGHDN and CDR2 FVKESK. This CDR3 spans 12 amino acids. This CDR3 is CASSPDRNEQFF. The CDR3 coding sequence is TGTGCCAGCAGCCCAGACCGGAATGAGCAGTTCTTC.

This sequence joins TRBV7-3 and TRBJ1-1; D is ambiguous. V lost 5 bases, J lost 3 bases, and 10 bases lay in between. Germline V gene lookup returns CDR1 SGHTA and CDR2 FQGTGA. The CDR3 runs 13 residues. This CDR3 is CASSLRSDTEAFF. The DNA of the CDR3 is TGTGCCAGCAGCCTCCGATCAGACACTGAAGCTTTCTTT.

V is TRBV19 and J is TRBJ2-5, with D possibly being TRBD1 (5 bases). The last part of the DNA fits TRBJ2-7 better; the J call may be wrong. Per the germline V gene, CDR1 is LNHDA and CDR2 is SQIVND (reference sequence). This CDR3 has 14 residues. The CDR3 loop reads CASTPGTGSYEQYF. The CDR3 region has the DNA TGTGCCAGTACCCCCGGCACAGGCTCCTACGAGCAGTACTTC.

The V and J genes are TRBV5-4 and TRBJ2-7, with 12 bases identical to TRBD2. The V gene end was trimmed by 4 bases and the J gene end by 4 bases; junction bases not matched to a gene: 15. The germline CDR1 and CDR2 sequences are SGHNT and YYREEE (reference sequence). This CDR3 contains 18 residues. DNA for the CDR3: TGTGCCAGCAGCCGAGGAAAACTAGCGGGAGGTCGTACGTACGAGCAGTACTTC. It specifies CASSRGKLAGGRTYEQYF. Variable domain in full (rest from reference TRBV5-4 and TRBJ2-7): ETGVTQSPTHLIKTRGQQVTLRCSSQSGHNTVSWYQQALGQGPQFIFQYYREEENGRGNFPPRFSGLQFPNYSSELNVNALELDDSALYLCASSRGKLAGGRTYEQYFGPGTRLTVT.

This chain joins TRBV2 and TRBJ2-7; 7 nucleotides match TRBD2. Germline trimming cut 0 bases from V and 7 bases from J; bases unmatched to any gene: 12. CDR3 length: 16 amino acids. The germline CDR1 and CDR2 sequences are SNHLY and FYNNEI. The CDR3 nucleotides are TGTGCCAGCAGTGAAGCGACGGTAGCGGGTTTTGGAGAGCAGTACTTC. Protein: CASSEATVAGFGEQYF. Drawing the rest from reference TRBV2 and TRBJ2-7, the complete variable domain is EPEVTQTPSHQVTQMGQEVILRCVPISNHLYFYWYRQILGQKVEFLVSFYNNEISEKSEIFDDQFSVERPDGSNFTLKIRSTKLEDSAMYFCASSEATVAGFGEQYFGPGTRLTVT.

The rearrangement links TRBV6-5 to TRBJ2-2; D possibly corresponds to TRBD1 (6 bases). CDR1 MNHEY and CDR2 SVGAGI come from the germline V gene. The CDR3 contains 14 residues. Written as DNA, the CDR3 is TGTGCTACCATGGGACAAATGAACACCGGGGAGCTGTTTTTT. Its translation: CATMGQMNTGELFF.